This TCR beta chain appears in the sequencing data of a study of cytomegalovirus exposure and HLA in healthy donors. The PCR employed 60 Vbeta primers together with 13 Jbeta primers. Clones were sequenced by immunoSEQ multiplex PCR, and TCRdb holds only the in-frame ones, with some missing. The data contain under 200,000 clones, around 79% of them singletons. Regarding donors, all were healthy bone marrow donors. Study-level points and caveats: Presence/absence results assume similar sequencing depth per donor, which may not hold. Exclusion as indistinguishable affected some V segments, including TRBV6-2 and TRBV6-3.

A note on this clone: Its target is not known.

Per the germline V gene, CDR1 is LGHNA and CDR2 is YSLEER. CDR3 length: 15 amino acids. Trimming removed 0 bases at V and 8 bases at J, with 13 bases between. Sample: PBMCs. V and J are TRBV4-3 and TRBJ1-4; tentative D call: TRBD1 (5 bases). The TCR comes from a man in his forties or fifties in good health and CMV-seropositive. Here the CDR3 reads CASSQDGWTNEKLFF. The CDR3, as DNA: TGCGCCAGCAGCCAAGATGGGTGGACAAACGAAAAACTGTTTTTT.